The 9 T cell receptor beta chains reported below all come from one sample, sequenced in a study of Graves' ophthalmopathy and Graves' hyperthyroidism. RNA transcripts were the template, and TCR beta CDR3 regions were amplified from them. HTBI primers were used in a first-round RT-PCR, which preceded a second-round multiplex PCR. TCRdb reprocessed the multiplex PCR reads via MiXCR and lists one record per CDR3 protein. The sample lists around 520,000 distinct CDR3 sequences; just under 40% were seen once. What was sequenced was peripheral blood or thyroid tissue (not recorded which). The source is an adult man with Graves' hyperthyroidism.

The gene calls are TRBV7-8 and TRBJ2-2; possibly TRBD1 for D (6 bases). Germline CDR1 reads SGHVS; CDR2 reads FQNEAQ. The CDR3 runs 17 residues. Deletions cut 3 bases from V and 4 bases from J, with 18 bases between. CDR3 coding DNA: TGTGCCAGCAGCTTTGGGGCTCAGGGGATGGGCACCGGGGAGCTGTTTTTT. Translated: CASSFGAQGMGTGELFF.

The chain recombines TRBV28 with TRBJ2-7; 8 bases are shared with TRBD2. Germline CDR1 is MDHEN and CDR2 is SYDVKM. The CDR3 is 15 amino acids. V trimming: 5 bases; J trimming: 2 bases; junction bases outside the gene matches: 8. In DNA form, the CDR3 reads TGTGCCAGCAGTCAAACGGGGGGGTCTACCTACGAGCAGTACTTC. It specifies CASSQTGGSTYEQYF.

This clonotype was recorded many times. The chain recombines TRBV9 with TRBJ1-1; D uncertain. Trimming shortened V by 0 bases and J by 4 bases, and 7 bases separated the two germline ends. Germline V lookup: CDR1 SGDLS, CDR2 YYNGEE. The CDR3 has 13 residues. For the CDR3, the DNA is TGTGCCAGCAGCGTAGATTTGGGCACTGAAGCTTTCTTT. This translates into CASSVDLGTEAFF.

This clonotype was detected many times. This chain links TRBV12-3 or TRBV12-4 with TRBJ2-5, with 9 bases that match TRBD1. CDR3 length: 13 amino acids. The V segment lost 6 bases and the J segment 4 bases; nucleotides outside the gene matches: 3. The CDR3 region has the DNA TGTGCCAGCAGCCCGACAGGGGGAGAGACCCAGTACTTC. Its protein is CASSPTGGETQYF.

There are many counts of this clonotype. The V and J genes are TRBV6-5 and TRBJ1-6; TRBD1 might be the D (5 bases). This CDR3 has 15 amino acids. Germline CDR1 and CDR2: MNHEY and SVGAGI. Trimming took 0 bases from V and 10 from J, leaving 13 bases between them. CDR3: CASSYSTPGRSPLHF. The CDR3 DNA reads TGTGCCAGCAGTTACTCTACGCCAGGGCGGTCACCCCTCCACTTT.

This clonotype showed up just a few times. The chain recombines TRBV5-1 with TRBJ1-1; unclear D gene. The CDR3 loop spans 14 amino acids. Germline CDR1 SGHRS, CDR2 YFSETQ. The V end lost 4 bases, the J end lost 0 bases, and 10 bases lay between the germline ends. The CDR3: CASSMGFMNTEAFF. The CDR3, as DNA: TGCGCCAGCAGCATGGGATTCATGAACACTGAAGCTTTCTTT.

As regards this clonotype: A single base separates this from a much larger clone, so it may be a read error. This chain links TRBV20-1 with TRBJ2-7; tentatively, D is TRBD1 (6 bases). The length of the CDR3 is 16 residues. The germline V gene has CDR1 DFQATT and CDR2 SNEGSKA (reference sequence). The V and J ends lost 4 bases and 0 bases respectively, with 19 bases between them. The CDR3 DNA is TGCAGTGCTACTCCTCTTTATGGGGGCGGCTCCTACGAGCAGTACTTC. This sequence encodes CSATPLYGGGSYEQYF.

This clonotype was counted a few times. V and J are TRBV7-8 and TRBJ2-1; D uncertain. This CDR3 has 10 residues. The V and J ends lost 8 bases and 6 bases respectively, with 5 bases between them. In germline, CDR1 is SGHVS, CDR2 FQNEAQ. The CDR3 sequence is CASGPNEQFF. CDR3 coding DNA: TGTGCCAGCGGACCCAATGAGCAGTTCTTC.

The chain carries TRBV11-1 and TRBJ2-2; 11 bases agree with TRBD2. The germline gives CDR1 SGHAT, CDR2 FQDESV (reference sequence). After removal of 6 bases from V and 0 bases from J, the junction contained 6 bases not matched to a gene. CDR3 length: 17 residues. The CDR3 region has the DNA TGTGCCAGCAGACTAAGGGGACTAGCGGCGAACACCGGGGAGCTGTTTTTT. This encodes CASRLRGLAANTGELFF.